The 3 T cell receptor beta chains listed next were all sequenced from one sample in a study of CXCR3-negative and CXCR3-positive naive CD8 T cells. Findings of the study overall: Against CXCR3-negative naive cells, CXCR3-positive naive cells showed more hydrophobic TRB CDR3s.

No antigen has been identified for these receptors. The libraries of TRB cDNA were prepared using 5' RACE with UMI labels. TCRdb re-called the 5' RACE reads and catalogs CDR3 proteins one per entry, DNA excluded. The sample holds some 85,000 distinct CDR3 sequences. The sequenced material came from naive CXCR3+ CD8+ T cells from blood. The subset denotes: CD45RO-CCR7+CD27+CD95- naive CD8+ T cells expressing CXCR3 (TNR3+). The receptor source for this set is a human donor in good health. Some clones in this sample may be carry-over from other donors' samples.

The chain couples TRBV6-5 to TRBJ1-1. The CDR3 is 15 residues long. Germline loops: CDR1 MNHEY, CDR2 SVGAGI. CDR3 sequence reads: CASSYSTGSVTEAFF.

V and J are TRBV5-5 and TRBJ2-7; the TRBD1 assignment by TCRdb is unverifiable without DNA. Per germline, CDR1 SGHKS and CDR2 YYEKEE (reference sequence). The CDR3 length is 17 residues. Here the CDR3 reads CASSLNPGQNRGDEQYF.

The rearrangement joins TRBV5-5 to TRBJ2-7; the D gene TCRdb calls, TRBD1, cannot be checked with no DNA. Germline V lookup: CDR1 SGHKS, CDR2 YYEKEE (reference sequence). This CDR3 contains 14 residues. CDR3 residues: CASSPGQGAAEQYF.